This is a list of T cell receptor beta chains from one sample in a study of T cell changes during pregnancy in multiple sclerosis. Sequenced by immunoSEQ multiplex PCR; TCRdb stores in-frame clones only, minus some. The sample consists of approximately 28,000 clones, roughly 92% of them appearing once. The sequencing here drew on CD8+ T cells from peripheral blood mononuclear cells, taken before pregnancy. Source of these receptors: a female donor with multiple sclerosis, enrolled in a pregnancy study. The CDR3 runs from the conserved cysteine through the conserved F or W. Fields, in order: V gene, CDR3 length, CDR3 protein.

V gene: TRBV28; CDR3 length: 13; CDR3 protein: CASSLTGVLEQYF
V gene: TRBV6-5; CDR3 length: 14; CDR3 protein: CASRETGGTYEQYF
V gene: TRBV4-1; CDR3 length: 15; CDR3 protein: CASSQGSTTGDEQFF
V gene: TRBV19; CDR3 length: 13; CDR3 protein: CASSASTGYEQYF
V gene: TRBV19; CDR3 length: 14; CDR3 protein: CASSFRPVDTQAFF
V gene: TRBV7-3; CDR3 length: 16; CDR3 protein: CASSLLPSGNADTQYF
V gene: TRBV9; CDR3 length: 14; CDR3 protein: CASNSGLMNTEAFF
V gene: TRBV5-4; CDR3 length: 14; CDR3 protein: CASSGPQGAGELFF
V gene: TRBV28; CDR3 length: 15; CDR3 protein: CASSFRLAANNEQFF
V gene: TRBV7-6; CDR3 length: 14; CDR3 protein: CASSLRQSGEKLFF
V gene: TRBV4-2; CDR3 length: 15; CDR3 protein: CASSQGEGRNTEAFF
V gene: TRBV6-1; CDR3 length: 14; CDR3 protein: CASTPGLAGAEQYF
V gene: TRBV27; CDR3 length: 13; CDR3 protein: CASSTTHYNEQFF
V gene: TRBV14; CDR3 length: 15; CDR3 protein: CASSWDRGRGTEAFF